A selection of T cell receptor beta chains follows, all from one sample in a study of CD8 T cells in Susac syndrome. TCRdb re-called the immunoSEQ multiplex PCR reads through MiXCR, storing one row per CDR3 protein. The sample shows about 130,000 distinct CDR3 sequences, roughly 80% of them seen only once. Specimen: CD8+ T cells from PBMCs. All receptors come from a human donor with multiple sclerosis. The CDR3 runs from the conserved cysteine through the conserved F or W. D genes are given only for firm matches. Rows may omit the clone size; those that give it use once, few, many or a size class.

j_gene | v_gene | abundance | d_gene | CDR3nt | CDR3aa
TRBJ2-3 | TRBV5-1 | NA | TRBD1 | TGCGCCAGCAGCTCCACCCCTGGACAGGGGGGAGATACGCAGTATTTT | CASSSTPGQGGDTQYF
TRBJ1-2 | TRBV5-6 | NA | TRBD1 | TGTGCCAGCAGCTTTGTACTTGTATCCTCGGGACAGGGTGATGGCTACACCTTC | CASSFVLVSSGQGDGYTF
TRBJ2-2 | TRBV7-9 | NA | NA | TGTGCCTCAGGACCCCTAGCGCGCACCGGGGAGCTGTTTTTT | CASGPLARTGELFF
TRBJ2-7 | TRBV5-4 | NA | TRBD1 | TGTGCCAGCAACGTACAGGGGGGATCCTACGAGCAGTACTTC | CASNVQGGSYEQYF
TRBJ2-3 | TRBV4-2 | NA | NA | TGTGCCAGCAGCCAAGGGGGAATAGATACGCAGTATTTT | CASSQGGIDTQYF
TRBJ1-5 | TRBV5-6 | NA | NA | TGTGCCAGCAGCGGTTGGGGTAGGGGCGATCAGCCCCAGCATTTT | CASSGWGRGDQPQHF
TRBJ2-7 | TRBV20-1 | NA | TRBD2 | TGCAGTGCTATCAAACTAGCGGGCGAATCCTACGAGCAGTACTTC | CSAIKLAGESYEQYF
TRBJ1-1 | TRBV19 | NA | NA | TGTGCCAGTAGTATGGGGACCCACACTGAAGCTTTCTTT | CASSMGTHTEAFF
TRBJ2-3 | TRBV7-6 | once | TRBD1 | TGTGCCAGCAGCTCCGGACAGGGGGCTCGGCCAGATACGCAGTATTTT | CASSSGQGARPDTQYF
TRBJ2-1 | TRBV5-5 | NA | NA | TGTGCCAGCAGCTTAATGAAGGGGAGCAATGAGCAGTTCTTC | CASSLMKGSNEQFF
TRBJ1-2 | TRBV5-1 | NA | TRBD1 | TGCGCCAGCAGCTGGACAGGGGGGGTTCGAAATGGCTACACCTTC | CASSWTGGVRNGYTF
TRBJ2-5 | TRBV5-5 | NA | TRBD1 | TGTGCCAGCAGCTTACAGGGGGCCGCAGAGACCCAGTACTTC | CASSLQGAAETQYF
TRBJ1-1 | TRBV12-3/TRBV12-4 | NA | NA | TGTGCCAGCAGGATCGGAGTCGCCCCTGAAGCTTTCTTT | CASRIGVAPEAFF
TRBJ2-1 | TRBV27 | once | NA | TGTGCCAGCAGTTTTTTCCTGGGAGGTGAGCAGTTCTTC | CASSFFLGGEQFF
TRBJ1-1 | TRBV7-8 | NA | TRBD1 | TGTGCCAGCAGCACATCTCGGACAGGGGGAACTGAAGCTTTCTTT | CASSTSRTGGTEAFF
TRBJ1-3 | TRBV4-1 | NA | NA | TGCGCCAGCAGCCAAGAGACAGCGAGCTCTGGAAACACCATATATTTT | CASSQETASSGNTIYF
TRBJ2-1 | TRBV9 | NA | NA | TGTGCCAGCAGCCGCGGCCCCAGGCGGGGTTCCCACAATGAGCAGTTCTTC | CASSRGPRRGSHNEQFF
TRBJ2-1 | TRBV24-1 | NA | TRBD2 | TGTGCCACCCAGCTAGCGGGAGATGATGAGCAGTTCTTC | CATQLAGDDEQFF
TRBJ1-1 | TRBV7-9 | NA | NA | TGTGCCAGCAGCTTAATGGCCGTGGATGCCACTGAAGCTTTCTTT | CASSLMAVDATEAFF
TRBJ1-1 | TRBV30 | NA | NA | TGTGCCTGGAGTCCCGGGACACTGAACACTGAAGCTTTCTTT | CAWSPGTLNTEAFF
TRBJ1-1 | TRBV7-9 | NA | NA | TGTGCCAGCAGCTTAGGTCCGAGAGGGATCACTGAAGCTTTCTTT | CASSLGPRGITEAFF
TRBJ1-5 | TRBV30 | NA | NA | TGTGCCTGGAGTTTAAGCAGTCACAATCAGCCCCAGCATTTT | CAWSLSSHNQPQHF
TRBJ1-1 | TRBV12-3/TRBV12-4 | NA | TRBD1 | TGTGCCAGCGCGGCCGGGACAGGGGGTCTTGAAGCTTTCTTT | CASAAGTGGLEAFF
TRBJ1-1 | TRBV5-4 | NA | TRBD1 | TGTGCCAGCAGCCCAGCGGACAGGGAGCCTGAAGCTTTCTTT | CASSPADREPEAFF
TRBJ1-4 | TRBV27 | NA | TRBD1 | TGTGCCAGCAGTCGAGGACAGGGAAAACTGTTTTTT | CASSRGQGKLFF
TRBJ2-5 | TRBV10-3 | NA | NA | TGTGCCATCAGTGCCCAGGGGCTGGGGGAGACCCAGTACTTC | CAISAQGLGETQYF
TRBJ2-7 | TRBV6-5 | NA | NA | TGTGCCAGCAGTTACTCGAGAACTAGAAGCGGGTACGAGCAGTACTTC | CASSYSRTRSGYEQYF
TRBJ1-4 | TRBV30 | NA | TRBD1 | TGTGCCTGGAGCACAGGGGGGACAACTAATGAAAAACTGTTTTTT | CAWSTGGTTNEKLFF
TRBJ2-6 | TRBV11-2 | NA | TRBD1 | TGTGCCAGCAGCTTAACCAGGGGGTTAACTTTC | CASSLTRGLTF
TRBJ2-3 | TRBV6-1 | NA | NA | TGTGCCAGCAGTGAACTTTGGCCAGAGCGGACCACAGATACGCAGTATTTT | CASSELWPERTTDTQYF
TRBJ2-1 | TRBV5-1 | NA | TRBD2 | TGCGCCAGCAGCTGGACTAGCTGCTGCTACAATGAGCAGTTCTTC | CASSWTSCCYNEQFF
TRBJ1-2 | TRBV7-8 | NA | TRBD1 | TGTGCCAGCAGCCCAAGACAGGGGAGATACACCTTC | CASSPRQGRYTF
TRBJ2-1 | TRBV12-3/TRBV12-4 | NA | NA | TGTGCCAGCAGTTTTCTTTCCGGGTCCATAACTCCGTACAATGAGCAGTTCTTC | CASSFLSGSITPYNEQFF
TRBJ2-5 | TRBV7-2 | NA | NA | TGTGCCAGCAGCCAGACAAGATACCAAGAGACCCAGTACTTC | CASSQTRYQETQYF
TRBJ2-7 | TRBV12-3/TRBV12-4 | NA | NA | TGTGCCAGCAGACCACCTACAGGGAATTCCTACGAGCAGTACTTC | CASRPPTGNSYEQYF
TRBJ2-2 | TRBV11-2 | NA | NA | TGTGCCAGCAGCTCCTCAGCGCGATCCACCGGGGAGCTGTTTTTT | CASSSSARSTGELFF
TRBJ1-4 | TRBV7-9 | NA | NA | TGTGCCAGCAGCTTAGCAGAGGGGACGATTGTTGGACTGTTTTTT | CASSLAEGTIVGLFF
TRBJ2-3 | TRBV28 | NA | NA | TGTGCCAGCAGTTTACAGGTTCACACAGATACGCAGTATTTT | CASSLQVHTDTQYF
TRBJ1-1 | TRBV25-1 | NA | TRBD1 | TGTGCCAGCAGTGTCGGGACAGGGGGTGAAGCTTTCTTT | CASSVGTGGEAFF
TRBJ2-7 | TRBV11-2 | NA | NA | TGTGCCAGCAGCTTATCCCCCGCGGGGCAGGGGCATGTGCAGTACTTC | CASSLSPAGQGHVQYF
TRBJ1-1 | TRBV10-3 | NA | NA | TGTGCCATCAGCACCAGGACGAGGGGATCTGAAGCTTTCTTT | CAISTRTRGSEAFF
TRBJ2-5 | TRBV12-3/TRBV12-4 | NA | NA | TGTGCCAGCAGTCTCGACTGGGAGCAAGAGACCCAGTACTTC | CASSLDWEQETQYF
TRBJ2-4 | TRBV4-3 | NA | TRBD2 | TGCGCCAGCAGCCAAGAGAAGGTAGCGGGAGGGGTAAACATTCAGTACTTC | CASSQEKVAGGVNIQYF
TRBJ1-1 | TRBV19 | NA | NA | TGTGCCAGTGGGCCGTTTGGGTCGGGAAACACTGAAGCTTTCTTT | CASGPFGSGNTEAFF
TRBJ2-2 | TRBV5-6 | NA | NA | TGTGCCAGCAGCCCTACTAGGGTGACGGGAATCCATACCGGGGAGCTGTTTTTT | CASSPTRVTGIHTGELFF
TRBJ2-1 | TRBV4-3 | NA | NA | TGCGCCAGCAGCCAAGTCCCCCCGACAACGGGACATGGAATACACAATGAGCAGTTCTTC | CASSQVPPTTGHGIHNEQFF
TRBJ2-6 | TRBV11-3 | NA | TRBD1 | TGTGCCAGCAGCTTTCGACAGGGAGCACAATCTGGGGCCAACGTCCTGACTTTC | CASSFRQGAQSGANVLTF
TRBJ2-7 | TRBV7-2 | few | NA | TGTGCCAGCAGCTTCTATGGTGGGAAAAGCTACGAGCAGTACTTC | CASSFYGGKSYEQYF
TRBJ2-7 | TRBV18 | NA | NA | TGTGCCAGCTCAAAACAGTACTTC | CASSKQYF
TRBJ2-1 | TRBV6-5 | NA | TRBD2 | TGTGCCAGCAGTTCCCCGGGACTAGCGGGGGGGCTTAATGAGCAGTTCTTC | CASSSPGLAGGLNEQFF
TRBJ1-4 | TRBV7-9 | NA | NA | TGTGCCAGCAGCTCGGACAGATCCTATGAAAAACTGTTTTTT | CASSSDRSYEKLFF